This T cell receptor (beta chain) was identified in a study of T cell responses to AZD1222 COVID-19 vaccine. In germline, CDR1 is SGHKS, CDR2 YYEKEE (reference sequence). V was pared by 0 bases and J by 2 bases, with 13 bases between. The length of the CDR3 is 16 residues. TCRdb's table, derived via immunoSEQ multiplex PCR, lists solely in-frame clones and lacks some. The data show about 180,000 clones, about 86% seen once. This clonotype was obtained from an adult in good health. The sequencing here drew on peripheral blood, taken on day 0 of AZD1222 vaccination. V gene TRBV5-5 combines with J gene TRBJ2-3, with TRBD2 as a possible D gene (5 bases). This CDR3 reads CASSLAPGGSTDTQYF. CDR3 coding DNA: TGTGCCAGCAGCTTGGCCCCAGGCGGGTCCACAGATACGCAGTATTTT.